This T cell receptor (beta chain) was obtained from a study of shared clonotypes between healthy human individuals. The CDR3 totals 15 residues. CDR1 is MNHEY, CDR2 SMNVEV, per germline (reference sequence). V lost 6 bases, J lost 0 bases, and 12 bases lay in between. Of note for this clone: The antigen remains undetermined. Other DNA sequences in the same sample also yield this CDR3.

Over several immunoSEQ plates, each subset's genomic DNA was distributed in even portions. Original data processing: Quality scores were absent from the junction-only immunoSEQ sequences, so filtering differed. The assay was immunoSEQ multiplex PCR, and TCRdb's table has in-frame clones only and misses some. V and J calls and clone size follow that table, whereas D and trimming were derived from the DNA. There are around 2.1 million clones in the sample; under 95% occur only once, and more than 1.5% lies in the top ten. Study-level findings and limits: What limited the represented genetic and exposure-history diversity was the small number of donors.

CD45RO negativity and positive selection for CCR7 defined naive CD8 cells, a population that excluded terminally differentiated effector memory CD45RA+ cells. The gene calls are TRBV27 and TRBJ2-1; possible D gene TRBD2, 6 bases. The specimen was naive CD8+ T cells from PBMCs. This clonotype was sampled from a man between 18 and 35 years old in good health. Some clones in this sample may be carry-over from other donors' samples. The CDR3 is CASSVSGSSYNEQFF. In DNA form, the CDR3 reads TGTGCCAGCAGCGTTAGCGGATCCTCCTACAATGAGCAGTTCTTC.